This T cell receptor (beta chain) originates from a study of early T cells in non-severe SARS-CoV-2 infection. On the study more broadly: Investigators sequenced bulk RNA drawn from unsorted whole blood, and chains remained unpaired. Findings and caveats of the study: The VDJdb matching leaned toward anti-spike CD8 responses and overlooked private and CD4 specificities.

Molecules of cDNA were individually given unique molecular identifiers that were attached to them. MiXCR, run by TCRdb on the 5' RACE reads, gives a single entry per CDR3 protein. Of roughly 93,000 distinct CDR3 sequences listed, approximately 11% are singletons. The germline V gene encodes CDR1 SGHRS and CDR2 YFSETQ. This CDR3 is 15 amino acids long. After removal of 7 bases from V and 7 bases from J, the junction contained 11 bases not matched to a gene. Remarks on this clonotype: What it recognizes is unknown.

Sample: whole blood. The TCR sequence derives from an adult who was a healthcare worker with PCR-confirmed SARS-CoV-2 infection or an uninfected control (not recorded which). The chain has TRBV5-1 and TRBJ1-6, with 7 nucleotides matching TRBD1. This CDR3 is CASRTGQVENSPLHF. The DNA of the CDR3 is TGCGCCAGCCGAACCGGACAGGTTGAGAATTCACCCCTCCACTTT.